Sequencing of this T cell receptor beta chain was carried out in a study of radiotherapy plus CTLA-4 blockade in lung cancer. Overall study: Overall, approximately 17% of patients showed an objective response, while roughly 28% attained disease control. Regarding the study as a whole: The best predictor of response was reported to be early blood T cell clone dynamics, with interferon-beta. Following radiotherapy plus ipilimumab, tumor-derived TCR clones expanded in the blood.

CTLA-4 blockade using ipilimumab, together with focal radiation, was received by patients with chemo-refractory metastatic non-small-cell lung cancer. This clone was seen more than once but under ten times. The antigen remains undetermined. CDR3 length equals 11 residues. With V trimmed by 7 bases and J by 8 bases, 1 base remained unmatched. CDR1 is SQVTM and CDR2 is ANQGSEA in the germline V gene. Assay used: immunoSEQ multiplex PCR; TCRdb lists only in-frame clones, some missing. The sample lists 81,000 or so clones; 70% to 90% were seen once. The sequence was obtained from a human donor with non-small cell lung cancer who had stable disease on radiotherapy plus ipilimumab. V is TRBV29-1 and J is TRBJ2-1; 11 nucleotides align to TRBD1. The sample consisted of peripheral blood, taken from a patient treated with radiotherapy plus ipilimumab. The chain's CDR3 is CSADRGHEQFF. Written as DNA, the CDR3 is TGCAGCGCGGACAGGGGGCATGAGCAGTTCTTC.